The 5 T cell receptor beta chains below come from one sample, sequenced in a study of CXCR3-negative and CXCR3-positive naive CD8 T cells. The study, taken as a whole, reports: Hydrophobicity of TRB CDR3s was greater in CXCR3-positive naive cells than in CXCR3-negative naive cells.

These TCRs are of unknown antigen specificity. Through 5' RACE with UMI labels, the TRB cDNA libraries were prepared. TCRdb reanalyzed the 5' RACE reads and collapses them to one entry per CDR3 protein, without DNA. This table holds about 110,000 distinct CDR3 sequences. The sample consisted of naive CXCR3+ CD8+ T cells from blood. Stated subset: CD45RO-CCR7+CD27+CD95- naive CD8+ T cells expressing CXCR3 (TNR3+). These receptors were taken from a human donor in good health. Some clones in this sample may be carry-over from other donors' samples.

The chain employs TRBV6-5 and TRBJ1-1; there is no DNA to check the TCRdb D call of TRBD1. The CDR3 is 13 residues long. Germline V lookup: CDR1 MNHEY, CDR2 SVGAGI. CDR3 sequence reads: CASSGDSTTEAFF.

This rearrangement joins TRBV29-1 to TRBJ1-1; TCRdb returns TRBD1, unconfirmable since there is no DNA. Germline CDR1 and CDR2: SQVTM and ANQGSEA. The CDR3 is 12 residues long. The chain's CDR3 is CSVGTGNTEAFF.

This sequence joins TRBV7-9 and TRBJ2-7; TCRdb outputs TRBD1, but without DNA this stays unchecked. The CDR3 totals 13 residues. Germline V gives CDR1 SEHNR, CDR2 FQNEAQ (reference sequence). This chain's CDR3 is CASSLPGTYEQYF.

The chain couples TRBV14 to TRBJ2-1; TCRdb picks TRBD1, but there is no DNA to check that call. Germline lookup yields CDR1 SGHDN and CDR2 FVKESK. The CDR3 extends over 16 amino acids. CDR3: CASSPLQGASYNEQFF.

The rearrangement links TRBV30 to TRBJ1-1; TCRdb outputs TRBD1, but without DNA this stays unchecked. Germline lookup yields CDR1 GTSNPN and CDR2 SVGIG (reference sequence). This CDR3 has 14 residues. The CDR3 sequence is CAWTPGQANTEAFF.